Listed here are 11 T cell receptor beta chains from one sample, sequenced in a study of T-cell reconstitution after alpha-beta-depleted transplantation in children. Preparation of the TCRbeta library involved a method that used unique molecular identifiers. TCRdb analysed the PCR reads with MiXCR anew, one entry per CDR3 protein. The sample lists approximately 520,000 distinct CDR3 sequences; approximately 10% were seen once. The source material was PBMCs, mostly from graft donor cells, sampled 180 days after TCRalphabeta/CD19-depleted stem cell transplant. All receptors derive from a female patient younger than 10 who had a stem cell transplant for aplastic anemia, so the T cells may come from the graft donor.

In this sample, this clonotype turned up a few times. J is TRBJ1-2 and V is TRBV28; D unresolved. In germline, CDR1 is MDHEN, CDR2 SYDVKM. The CDR3 consists of 12 residues. Deletions cut 7 bases from V and 2 bases from J, with 8 bases between. CDR3: CASKELNYGYTF. CDR3 in DNA: TGTGCCAGCAAGGAGCTAAACTATGGCTACACCTTC.

This clonotype was counted between two and nine times. This chain joins TRBV7-9 and TRBJ1-2; 7 nucleotides line up with TRBD1. Germline values: CDR1 SEHNR, CDR2 FQNEAQ (reference sequence). V shed 4 bases, J shed 4 bases, and the junction held 6 bases outside the gene matches. This CDR3 is 14 amino acids long. For the CDR3, the DNA is TGTGCCAGCAGCTCGGGGGGGACAGTCTATGGCTACACCTTC. Translated: CASSSGGTVYGYTF.

V and J are TRBV12-3 or TRBV12-4 and TRBJ2-5; D remains ambiguous. CDR3 length: 13 residues. The V end lost 6 bases, the J end lost 5 bases, and 13 bases lay between the germline ends. DNA of the CDR3: TGTGCCAGCAGCCAACAAATTGGGGAGACCCAGTACTTC. Translated: CASSQQIGETQYF.

This clonotype was seen a few times. This chain joins TRBV6-5 and TRBJ2-7, with 7 bases aligning to TRBD2. This CDR3 contains 16 residues. Germline V gene lookup returns CDR1 MNHEY and CDR2 SVGAGI. V gave up 2 bases and J gave up 2 bases; unmatched junction bases: 9. The chain's CDR3 is CASSYQGTTSPYEQYF. In nucleotides, the CDR3 is TGTGCCAGCAGTTACCAAGGGACTACCTCCCCCTACGAGCAGTACTTC.

This clonotype has ten or more counts. V is TRBV29-1 and J is TRBJ2-1; 8 bases match TRBD1. This CDR3 has 15 amino acids. Losses at the gene ends were 4 bases for V and 7 bases for J; bases not matched to a gene: 12. Germline V gives CDR1 SQVTM, CDR2 ANQGSEA. CDR3 nucleotides: TGCAGCGTTGCTTTCAGGACAGGGAAAAGGAATGAGCAGTTCTTC. Its translation: CSVAFRTGKRNEQFF.

This clonotype was counted only a few times. V and J are TRBV28 and TRBJ2-1; 8 bases are shared with TRBD2. The CDR3 has 14 residues. Germline V gene sequence: CDR1 MDHEN, CDR2 SYDVKM. Trimming at V came to 9 bases and at J to 1 base, leaving 5 bases not matched to a gene. In DNA form, the CDR3 reads TGTGCCAGTAATAGCGGGATATCCTACAATGAGCAGTTCTTC. Protein product: CASNSGISYNEQFF.

The chain carries TRBV10-3 and TRBJ2-1; 8 bases align to TRBD2. With 6 bases clipped from V and 0 bases from J, the junction kept 16 bases outside the gene matches. The V gene's germline CDR1 is ENHRY and CDR2 SYGVKD. The CDR3 spans 19 residues. The CDR3 sequence is CAIRSAGTRNTSSYNEQFF. DNA of the CDR3: TGTGCCATCAGATCAGCCGGGACTAGGAACACAAGCTCCTACAATGAGCAGTTCTTC.

This clonotype was counted only a few times. V gene TRBV15 combines with J gene TRBJ1-5; 9 bases are shared with TRBD1. CDR3 length: 15 amino acids. Looked up from germline, CDR1 is LNHNV and CDR2 is YYDKDF (reference sequence). V was clipped by 4 bases and J by 4 bases; unmatched bases: 5. Here the CDR3 DNA reads TGTGCCACCAGCACGACCGGGACAGGGAATCAGCCCCAGCATTTT. Amino acids: CATSTTGTGNQPQHF.

The rearrangement links TRBV27 to TRBJ1-1, with D perhaps TRBD1 (5 bases). The CDR3 spans 14 residues. Trimming removed 3 bases from V and 6 bases from J, with 14 bases in between. Germline V CDR1 and CDR2: MNHEY, SMNVEV (reference sequence). The CDR3 DNA follows: TGTGCCAGCAGTTTCACCGGGGGACGCGCTGAAGCTTTCTTT. Amino acid sequence: CASSFTGGRAEAFF.

Many counts were recorded for this clonotype. The V and J genes are TRBV27 and TRBJ1-2; D may be TRBD1 (5 bases). Germline CDR1 reads MNHEY; CDR2 reads SMNVEV (reference sequence). V was cut by 5 bases and J by 4 bases, with 17 bases left in between. The CDR3 extends over 15 amino acids. CDR3 in DNA: TGTGCCAGCAGTCCCTCAGGCAGGGCCACCTATGGCTACACCTTC. Its translation: CASSPSGRATYGYTF.

Here the CDR3 reads CASSRRPYWEQGQYV. The CDR3 nucleotides are TGTGCCAGCAGCCGCCGGCCGTATTGGGAGCAGGGACAGTACGTC. The V gene is TRBV21-1, the J gene TRBJ2-7; the table's TRBD1 call for D was not verified on the DNA. TRBV21-1 is flagged as a pseudogene. CDR3 length: 15 amino acids.